Below, 27 T cell receptor beta chains from the same sample are listed, as sequenced in a study of T cell changes during pregnancy in multiple sclerosis. The table came from immunoSEQ multiplex PCR; TCRdb's copy has only in-frame clones and leaves some out. In the table there are 40,000 to 45,000 clones, 75% to 90% of which are singletons. Specimen: CD4+ T cells from peripheral blood mononuclear cells, collected in the first trimester of pregnancy. These receptors were taken from a female donor with multiple sclerosis, enrolled in a pregnancy study.

The chain combines TRBV6-1 with TRBJ2-1; 9 bases map to TRBD1. V lost 7 bases and J lost 0; bases outside the gene matches: 4. Germline CDR1 and CDR2: MNHNS and SASEGT. The CDR3 has 15 amino acids. The CDR3 DNA reads TGTGCCAGCACCCTGACAGGGGGCTCCTACAATGAGCAGTTCTTC. Residues: CASTLTGGSYNEQFF.

V gene TRBV2 combines with J gene TRBJ2-1; the match to TRBD2 covers 10 bases. Germline CDR1 reads SNHLY; CDR2 reads FYNNEI. V lost 3 bases to trimming and J lost 5 bases; unmatched junction nucleotides: 7. This CDR3 has 16 residues. The CDR3 DNA is TGTGCCAGCAGTGACCCCGGACTAGCGGCCCACAATGAGCAGTTCTTC. Amino acid sequence: CASSDPGLAAHNEQFF.

V usage is TRBV6-1 and J usage is TRBJ2-1; D ambiguous. CDR1 MNHNS and CDR2 SASEGT come from the germline V gene. V shed 0 bases and J shed 0 bases, with 12 bases lying between them. This CDR3 comprises 17 residues. CDR3 sequence reads: CASSEAPGTLSYNEQFF. In DNA form, the CDR3 reads TGTGCCAGCAGTGAAGCCCCGGGTACCCTCTCCTACAATGAGCAGTTCTTC.

In this sample, this clone turned up once. Here the CDR3 DNA reads TGCGCCAGCAGCTTGGACGGTCGGGGGGAGCTGTTTTTT. Residues: CASSLDGRGELFF. This chain joins TRBV5-1 and TRBJ2-2; no firm D call. The V gene's germline CDR1 is SGHRS and CDR2 YFSETQ. V shed 0 bases and J shed 8 bases, with 8 bases lying between them. This CDR3 region has 13 residues.

The gene calls are TRBV4-1 and TRBJ2-3; 9 bases match TRBD2. Per the germline V gene, CDR1 is MGHRA and CDR2 is YSYEKL. The V segment lost 6 bases and the J segment 6 bases; nucleotides outside the gene matches: 13. This CDR3 is 16 amino acids long. CDR3 DNA: TGCGCCAGCAGGCACAAGGTTCTAGCGGGACCTGATACGCAGTATTTT. It translates to CASRHKVLAGPDTQYF.

The V call is TRBV11-2, the J call TRBJ2-5; perhaps TRBD1 as D (5 bases). Trimming stripped 2 bases from V and 5 bases from J, with 24 bases between. The germline V gene has CDR1 SGHAT and CDR2 FQNNGV. CDR3 size: 18 residues. The CDR3 is CASSLFSGPHAGLETQYF. In DNA form, the CDR3 reads TGTGCCAGCAGCTTATTTAGTGGACCCCATGCAGGGCTCGAGACCCAGTACTTC.

The rearrangement uses TRBV28 and TRBJ1-3, with D possibly matching TRBD1 (6 bases). Germline V gene lookup returns CDR1 MDHEN and CDR2 SYDVKM. This CDR3 is built from 12 residues. The germline V and J ends were trimmed by 9 bases and 5 bases, with 11 bases remaining between them. The CDR3 sequence: CASNTGRNTIYF. CDR3 DNA sequence: TGTGCCAGTAACACAGGGAGAAACACCATATATTTT.

This chain joins TRBV5-6 and TRBJ2-5; 9 nucleotides match TRBD1. There are 15 residues in the CDR3. Germline assignment: CDR1 SGHDT and CDR2 YYEEEE. With 0 bases clipped from V and 4 bases from J, the junction kept 4 bases outside the gene matches. CDR3 DNA: TGTGCCAGCAGCTTGGAGGACAGGGGAATAGAGACCCAGTACTTC. The encoded protein is CASSLEDRGIETQYF.

V usage is TRBV5-4 and J usage is TRBJ1-2, with 9 bases that match TRBD1. Germline V lookup: CDR1 SGHNT, CDR2 YYREEE (reference sequence). Trimming cost V 3 bases and J 7 bases; bases outside gene matches: 10. The CDR3 has 15 amino acids. The CDR3 region has the DNA TGTGCCAGCAGCTCGTACAGGGGGCCGAAGGGTGGCTACACCTTC. Amino acids: CASSSYRGPKGGYTF.

In this sample, this clone turned up a few times. CDR3 DNA sequence: TGTGCCTGGAGTGTAAACCAGGGCACTGAAGCTTTCTTT. It is translated as CAWSVNQGTEAFF. The genes are TRBV30 and TRBJ1-1; a weak D match, TRBD1 (5 bases). CDR1 and CDR2 (germline): GTSNPN, SVGIG (reference sequence). This CDR3 contains 13 residues. Trimming took off 0 bases at V and 4 bases at J, with 9 bases between the two ends.

The chain employs TRBV6-5 and TRBJ1-6, with 7 bases fitting TRBD1. The CDR3 length is 16 residues. Trimming at V came to 2 bases and at J to 6 bases, leaving 7 bases not matched to a gene. CDR1 is MNHEY and CDR2 is SVGAGI in the germline V gene. CDR3 residues: CASSYRGLPANSPLHF. CDR3 DNA sequence: TGTGCCAGCAGTTACAGGGGGCTGCCGGCTAATTCACCCCTCCACTTT.

The rearrangement joins TRBV11-3 to TRBJ2-1; 8 nucleotides align to TRBD2. V was clipped by 5 bases and J by 8 bases; unmatched bases: 8. The CDR3 extends over 14 amino acids. Germline assignment: CDR1 SGHNT and CDR2 YENEEA. The CDR3 region is CASSQSGRSDEQFF. CDR3 DNA sequence: TGTGCCAGCAGCCAGAGCGGGAGAAGCGATGAGCAGTTCTTC. Full variable domain (missing parts from reference TRBV11-3 and TRBJ2-1): EAGVVQSPRYKIIEKKQPVAFWCNPISGHNTLYWYLQNLGQGPELLIRYENEEAVDDSQLPKDRFSAERLKGVDSTLKIQPAELGDSAVYLCASSQSGRSDEQFFGPGTRLTVL.

This sequence joins TRBV6-1 and TRBJ1-2; TRBD1 might be the D (5 bases). This CDR3 has 14 amino acids. Trimming took 5 bases from V and 4 from J, leaving 14 bases between them. Looked up from germline, CDR1 is MNHNS and CDR2 is SASEGT. The CDR3 nucleotides are TGTGCCAGCAGTTTGTCCCGGGGGGGCTATGGCTACACCTTC. This gives the protein CASSLSRGGYGYTF.

The V gene is TRBV28, the J gene TRBJ1-4; TRBD1 matches 10 bases. The CDR3 is 16 residues long. Germline CDR1 MDHEN, CDR2 SYDVKM. The V and J ends lost 4 bases and 8 bases, in that order; junction bases with no gene match: 10. The CDR3 DNA sequence: TGTGCCAGCAGTTCCCCAGCGGGACAGGGGCTAGAAAAACTGTTTTTT. This codes for CASSSPAGQGLEKLFF.

V is TRBV19 and J is TRBJ2-3; 7 positions match TRBD2. CDR1 is LNHDA, CDR2 SQIVND, per germline (reference sequence). V lost 3 bases to trimming and J lost 6 bases; unmatched junction nucleotides: 9. This CDR3 comprises 15 residues. The CDR3 region is CASSMGGLGGDTQYF. The CDR3 nucleotides read TGTGCCAGTAGTATGGGAGGACTAGGAGGTGATACGCAGTATTTT.

V and J are TRBV27 and TRBJ2-7; TRBD1 agrees at 8 bases. This CDR3 spans 17 amino acids. Germline CDR1 reads MNHEY; CDR2 reads SMNVEV (reference sequence). V dropped 5 bases and J dropped 2; count of bases not matched to a gene: 14. The DNA for the CDR3 is TGTGCCAGCAGTCCTCGACAGGGGCCGGGGGTTACCTACGAGCAGTACTTC. This gives the protein CASSPRQGPGVTYEQYF.

This rearrangement joins TRBV18 to TRBJ1-2, with 8 bases that match TRBD1. The CDR3 has 15 amino acids. V was pared by 0 bases and J by 5 bases, with 5 bases of the junction left unmatched. In germline, CDR1 is KGHSH, CDR2 LQKENI. The CDR3 here is CASSPPGQGGYGYTF. The DNA of the CDR3 is TGTGCCAGCTCACCACCCGGACAGGGTGGGTATGGCTACACCTTC.

The CDR3 protein is CASGGQGAPEQFF. In nucleotides, the CDR3 is TGCGCCAGCGGGGGACAGGGGGCGCCTGAGCAGTTCTTC. This rearrangement joins TRBV5-1 to TRBJ2-1; TRBD1 aligns across 12 bases. Germline values: CDR1 SGHRS, CDR2 YFSETQ. This CDR3 is built from 13 residues. V lost 7 bases, J lost 9 bases, and 5 bases stayed unmatched.

This clone was recorded once. This chain links TRBV19 with TRBJ2-7; D is possibly TRBD1 (7 bases). Germline V gene lookup returns CDR1 LNHDA and CDR2 SQIVND (reference sequence). Trimming removed 4 bases from V and 4 bases from J, with 11 bases in between. The CDR3 spans 13 residues. The CDR3 here is CASSRRDSYEQYF. The CDR3, as DNA: TGTGCCAGTAGTAGGCGGGACAGTTACGAGCAGTACTTC.

V is TRBV5-1 and J is TRBJ1-2; no reliable D call. Per the germline V gene, CDR1 is SGHRS and CDR2 is YFSETQ. The CDR3 is 15 amino acids. The V gene lost 0 bases and the J gene lost 1 base, with 10 bases spanning the gap. CDR3 in amino acids: CASSLVAGYNYGYTF. In DNA form, the CDR3 reads TGCGCCAGCAGCTTGGTGGCAGGTTATAACTATGGCTACACCTTC.

V is TRBV6-6 and J is TRBJ2-5, with a weak D call TRBD1 (6 bases). From germline, CDR1 is MNHNY and CDR2 SVGAGI (reference sequence). The CDR3 extends over 16 amino acids. The V and J ends lost 5 bases and 4 bases respectively, with 20 bases between them. The CDR3 protein is CASSPPLGQYRETQYF. CDR3 nucleotide sequence: TGTGCCAGCAGTCCCCCCCTCGGACAGTACCGAGAGACCCAGTACTTC.

This chain joins TRBV5-1 and TRBJ2-4; 12 bases align to TRBD2. The CDR3 consists of 15 residues. The V gene end was trimmed by 4 bases and the J gene end by 11 bases; junction bases not matched to a gene: 10. Germline loops: CDR1 SGHRS, CDR2 YFSETQ. CDR3 loop: CASSRGLAGVTVQYF. The CDR3 DNA reads TGCGCCAGCAGCAGGGGACTAGCGGGTGTCACTGTTCAGTACTTC.

The V call is TRBV27, the J call TRBJ2-5, with 9 bases fitting TRBD1. This CDR3 region has 14 residues. V gave up 5 bases and J gave up 5 bases; unmatched junction bases: 6. Germline values: CDR1 MNHEY, CDR2 SMNVEV (reference sequence). CDR3 in DNA: TGTGCCAGCAGTGAGAACAGGGGGCGGGAGACCCAGTACTTC. Encoded protein: CASSENRGRETQYF.

V gene TRBV5-4 combines with J gene TRBJ1-1; D gene ambiguous. The CDR3 contains 12 residues. The germline CDR1 and CDR2 sequences are SGHNT and YYREEE (reference sequence). Deletions cut 4 bases from V and 4 bases from J, with 8 bases between. CDR3 nucleotides: TGTGCCAGCAGCCGCATAGCCACTGAAGCTTTCTTT. This sequence encodes CASSRIATEAFF.

The V call is TRBV11-2, the J call TRBJ1-4; D is perhaps TRBD1 (5 bases). V was clipped by 5 bases and J by 2 bases, with 15 bases between them. The V gene's germline CDR1 is SGHAT and CDR2 FQNNGV. The CDR3 is 16 residues long. The CDR3 loop is CASSQARVGTNEKLFF. CDR3 DNA: TGTGCCAGCAGCCAAGCCAGGGTGGGGACTAATGAAAAACTGTTTTTT.

V usage is TRBV4-3 and J usage is TRBJ2-7, with TRBD1 as a possible D gene (6 bases). Trimming pared 0 bases from V and 9 bases from J, leaving 18 bases between. The CDR3 runs to 15 residues. The V gene's germline CDR1 is LGHNA and CDR2 YSLEER. The CDR3 sequence: CASSQDGGRGTVQYF. The DNA of the CDR3 is TGCGCCAGCAGCCAAGATGGCGGCAGGGGAACAGTGCAGTACTTC.

In regard to this clone: One junction end disagrees with the germline gene, perhaps due to a read error. The chain has TRBV10-3 and TRBJ1-1; possible D gene TRBD1, 6 bases. Per germline, CDR1 ENHRY and CDR2 SYGVKD. The CDR3 has 11 residues. The CDR3 loop is CAVRGYTEAFF. The CDR3 coding sequence is TGTGCCGTCAGGGGCTACACTGAAGCTTTCTTT.